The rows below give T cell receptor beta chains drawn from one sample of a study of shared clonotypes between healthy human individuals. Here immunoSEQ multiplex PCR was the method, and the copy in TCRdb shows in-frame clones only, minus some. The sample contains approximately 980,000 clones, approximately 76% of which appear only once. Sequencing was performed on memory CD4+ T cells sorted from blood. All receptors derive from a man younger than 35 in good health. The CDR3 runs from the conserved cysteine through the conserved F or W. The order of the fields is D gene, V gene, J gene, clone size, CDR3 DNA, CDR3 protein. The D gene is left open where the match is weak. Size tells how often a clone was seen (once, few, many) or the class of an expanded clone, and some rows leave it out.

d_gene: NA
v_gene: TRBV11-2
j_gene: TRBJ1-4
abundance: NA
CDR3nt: TGTGCCAGCAGCCCAAGCACGCTAGGGAATGAAAAACTGTTTTTT
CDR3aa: CASSPSTLGNEKLFF

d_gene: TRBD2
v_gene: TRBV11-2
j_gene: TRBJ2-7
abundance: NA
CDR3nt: TGTGCCAGCAGCTTAAGGAGCGGGACTTCCTACGAGCAGTACTTC
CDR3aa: CASSLRSGTSYEQYF

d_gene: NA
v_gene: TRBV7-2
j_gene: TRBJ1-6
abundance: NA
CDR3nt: TGTGCCAGCAGCCAGGGATCACCCCTCCACTTT
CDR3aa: CASSQGSPLHF

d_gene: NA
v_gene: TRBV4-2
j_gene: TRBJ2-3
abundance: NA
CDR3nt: TGTGCCAGCAGCTTGGAAGGGAGGTTGGCAGATACGCAGTATTTT
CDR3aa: CASSLEGRLADTQYF

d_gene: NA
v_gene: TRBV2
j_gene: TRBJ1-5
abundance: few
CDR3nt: TGTGCCAGTCAGGGGCCCAATCAGCCCCAGCATTTT
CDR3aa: CASQGPNQPQHF

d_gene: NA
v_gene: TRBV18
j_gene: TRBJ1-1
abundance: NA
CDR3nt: TGTGCCAGCTCCCTCGAGAGGGCGAACACTGAAGCTTTCTTT
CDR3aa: CASSLERANTEAFF

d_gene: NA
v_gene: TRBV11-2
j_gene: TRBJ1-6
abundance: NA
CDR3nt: TGTGCCAGCAGCTTCGCAGGGGTGAATCGATCACCCCTCCACTTT
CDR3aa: CASSFAGVNRSPLHF

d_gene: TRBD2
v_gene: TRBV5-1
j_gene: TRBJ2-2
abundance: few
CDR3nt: TGCGCCAGCAGGCTAGCGGGAGGGAACACCGGGGAGCTGTTTTTT
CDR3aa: CASRLAGGNTGELFF

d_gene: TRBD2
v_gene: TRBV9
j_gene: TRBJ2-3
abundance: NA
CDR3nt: TGTGCCAGCCCCGGAAGCGGGAGAAGGGCAGATACGCAGTATTTT
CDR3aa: CASPGSGRRADTQYF

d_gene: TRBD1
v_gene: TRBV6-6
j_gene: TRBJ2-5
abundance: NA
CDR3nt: TGTGCCAGCAGCGCCACAGGGGTACAAGAGACCCAGTACTTC
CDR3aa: CASSATGVQETQYF

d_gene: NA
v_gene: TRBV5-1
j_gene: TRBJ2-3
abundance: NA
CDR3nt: TGCGCCAGCAGCCATGACACATTCTCCACAGATACGCAGTATTTT
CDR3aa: CASSHDTFSTDTQYF

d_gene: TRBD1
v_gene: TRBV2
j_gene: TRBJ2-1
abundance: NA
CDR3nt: TGTGCCAGCAGTCAAGGGGGACAGTACTCCTACAATGAGCAGTTCTTC
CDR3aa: CASSQGGQYSYNEQFF

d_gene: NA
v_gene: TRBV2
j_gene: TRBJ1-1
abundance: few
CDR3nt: TGTGCCAGCAGTGACTGGGCCTCCGGGAAAGCTTTCTTT
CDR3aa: CASSDWASGKAFF

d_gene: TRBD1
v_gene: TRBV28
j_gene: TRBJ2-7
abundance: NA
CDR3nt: TGTGCCAGCAGTCCTTACCTATGGGACAGGGAATCGGGCGAGCAGTACTTC
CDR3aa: CASSPYLWDRESGEQYF

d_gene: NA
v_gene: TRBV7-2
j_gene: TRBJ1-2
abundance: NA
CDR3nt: TGTGCCAGCAGCGCGGGTGGGGGGAACAGCTATGGCTACACCTTC
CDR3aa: CASSAGGGNSYGYTF

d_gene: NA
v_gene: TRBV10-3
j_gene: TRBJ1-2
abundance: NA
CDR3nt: TGTGCCATCAGTCCCGGACCGGATTTCAACTATGGCTACACCTTC
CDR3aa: CAISPGPDFNYGYTF

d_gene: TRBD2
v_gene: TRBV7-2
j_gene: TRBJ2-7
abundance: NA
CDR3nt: TGTGCCAGCAGCGTCTCTAGCGGGAGGGCCCCAACCTACGAGCAGTACTTC
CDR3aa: CASSVSSGRAPTYEQYF

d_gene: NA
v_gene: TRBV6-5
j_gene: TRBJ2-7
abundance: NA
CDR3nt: TGTGCCAGCAGTTCATATACCTGGGAGCAGTACTTC
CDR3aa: CASSSYTWEQYF

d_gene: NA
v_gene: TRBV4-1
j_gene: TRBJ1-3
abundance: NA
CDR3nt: TGCGCCAGCAGCCAAGATCCCGGCTCCCGGAGGGAGTCTGGAAACACCATATATTTT
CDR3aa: CASSQDPGSRRESGNTIYF

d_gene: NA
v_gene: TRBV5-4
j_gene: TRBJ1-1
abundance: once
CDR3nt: TGTGCCAGCAGCTTTAGCCCGGGGACTGAAGCTTTCTTT
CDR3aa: CASSFSPGTEAFF

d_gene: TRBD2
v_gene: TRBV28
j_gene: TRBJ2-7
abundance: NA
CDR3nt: TGTGCCAGCAGTCCGAGCGGGAGTTCCTACGAGCAGTACTTC
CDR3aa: CASSPSGSSYEQYF

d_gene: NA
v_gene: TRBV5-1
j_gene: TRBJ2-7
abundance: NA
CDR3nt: TGCGCCAGCAGTCCAGGGGACTGGGGCGAGCAGTACTTC
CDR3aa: CASSPGDWGEQYF

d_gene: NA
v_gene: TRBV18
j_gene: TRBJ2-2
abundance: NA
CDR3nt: TGTGCCAGCTCACCAGGAAACACCGGGGAGCTGTTTTTT
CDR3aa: CASSPGNTGELFF

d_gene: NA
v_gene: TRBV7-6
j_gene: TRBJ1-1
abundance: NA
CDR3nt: TGTGCCAGCAGCCCGCGGGAGAACACTGAAGCTTTCTTT
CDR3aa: CASSPRENTEAFF

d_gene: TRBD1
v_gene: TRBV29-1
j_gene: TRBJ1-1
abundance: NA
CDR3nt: TGCAGCGTGGGGGACAGGACCAACACTGAAGCTTTCTTT
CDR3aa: CSVGDRTNTEAFF

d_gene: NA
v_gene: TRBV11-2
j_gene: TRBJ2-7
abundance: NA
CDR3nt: TGTGCCAGCAGCTTGAGCGGGACAGGCAGTTACGAGCAGTACTTC
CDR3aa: CASSLSGTGSYEQYF

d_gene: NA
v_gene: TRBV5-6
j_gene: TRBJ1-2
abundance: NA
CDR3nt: TGTGCCAGCAGCTTGGGGGTATCAGGGGCGAGAGGCTACACCTTC
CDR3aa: CASSLGVSGARGYTF

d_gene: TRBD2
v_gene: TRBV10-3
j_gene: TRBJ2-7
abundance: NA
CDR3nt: TGTGCCACGGTCGAGGTAGCGGGAGTCTCCTACGAGCAGTACTTC
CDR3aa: CATVEVAGVSYEQYF

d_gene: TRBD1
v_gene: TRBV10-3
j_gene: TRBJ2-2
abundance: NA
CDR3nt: TGTGCCATCAGTGCATTGGGACAGGGGGCCGGGGAGCTGTTTTTT
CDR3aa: CAISALGQGAGELFF

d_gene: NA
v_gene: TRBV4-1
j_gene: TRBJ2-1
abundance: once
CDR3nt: TGCGCCAGCAGCCAAGAAGAGAGCGCCTTCTACAATGAGCAGTTCTTC
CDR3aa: CASSQEESAFYNEQFF

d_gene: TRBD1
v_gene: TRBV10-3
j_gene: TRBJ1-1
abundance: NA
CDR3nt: TGTGCCATCTCGTCCGGGGGACAGCTCATGAACACTGAAGCTTTCTTT
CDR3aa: CAISSGGQLMNTEAFF

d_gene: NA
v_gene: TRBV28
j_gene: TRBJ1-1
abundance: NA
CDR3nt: TGTGCCAGCAGTTGGTCTTTGTCTGAAGCTTTCTTT
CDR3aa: CASSWSLSEAFF

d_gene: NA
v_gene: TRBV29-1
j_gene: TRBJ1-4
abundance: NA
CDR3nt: TGCAGCGTGAACCAAGGGGCAACTAATGAAAAACTGTTTTTT
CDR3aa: CSVNQGATNEKLFF

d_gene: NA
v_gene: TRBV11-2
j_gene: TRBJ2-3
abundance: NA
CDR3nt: TGTGCCAGCAGTCTACAGGGGGGGCTCGCAGATACGCAGTATTTT
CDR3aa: CASSLQGGLADTQYF

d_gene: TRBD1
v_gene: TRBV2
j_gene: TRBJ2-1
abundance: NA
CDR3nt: TGTGCCAGCGGATCCGGGACAGGGGCCTACAATGAGCAGTTCTTC
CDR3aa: CASGSGTGAYNEQFF

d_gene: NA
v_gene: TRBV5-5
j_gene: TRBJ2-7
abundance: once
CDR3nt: TGTGCCAGCAGCTCCAGCGTTCCGGCCTACGAGCAGTACTTC
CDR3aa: CASSSSVPAYEQYF

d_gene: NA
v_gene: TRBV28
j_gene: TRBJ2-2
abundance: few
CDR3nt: TGTGCCAGCAGCCCCCCGGCCCTCACCGGGGAGCTGTTTTTT
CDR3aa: CASSPPALTGELFF

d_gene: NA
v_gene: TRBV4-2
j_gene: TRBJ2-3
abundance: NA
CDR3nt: TGTGCCAGCAGCCAAGCCCCTCACGGAGCTAGCACAGATACGCAGTATTTT
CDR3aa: CASSQAPHGASTDTQYF

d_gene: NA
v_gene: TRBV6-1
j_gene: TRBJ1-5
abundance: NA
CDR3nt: TGTGCCAGCAGTGAAGATAAGCAGGGGAGGCAGCCCCAGCATTTT
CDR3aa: CASSEDKQGRQPQHF